This record concerns one T cell receptor (beta chain) sequence. The antigen remains unidentified. The CDR3 consists of 16 residues. V was clipped by 1 base and J by 6 bases; unmatched bases: 9. Germline assignment: CDR1 SGHVS and CDR2 FQNEAQ. This specimen belongs to a study of OX40 agonist ivuxolimab in advanced cancers. Turning to the study itself: Hepatocellular carcinoma, melanoma, renal cell or head and neck cancer was diagnosed in the dose-escalation patients. Participants averaged about 66 years of age (range roughly 20 to 90) and were roughly 80% male. Study-level points and caveats: Clonal expansion by week 6 occurred in CD4+ and CD8+ blood T cells (at 0.1 to 3.0 mg/kg). On average, a greater number of expanded clones characterised CD8+ T cells relative to CD4+.

The repertoire was sequenced with immunoSEQ multiplex PCR; TCRdb's copy has only in-frame clones and lacks some. The sample holds 20,000 to 30,000 clones, roughly 79% seen once. The sample here was CD4+ or CD8+ T cells sorted from blood, taken in a trial of the OX40 agonist ivuxolimab. This rearrangement joins TRBV7-8 to TRBJ2-3; 8 bases match TRBD2. This clonotype was sampled from an adult with an advanced solid tumor such as melanoma, head and neck, liver or kidney cancer. The CDR3 reads CASSLVLAGPGDTQYF. The CDR3 nucleotides are TGTGCCAGCAGCTTAGTCTTAGCGGGGCCCGGGGATACGCAGTATTTT.